This T cell receptor beta chain was recovered during a study of T cells after posttransplantation cyclophosphamide (dated by TCRdb to 2016 to 2018). Regarding the complete study: Using TRB sequencing, the study followed how the T cell repertoire rebuilt after myeloablative bone marrow transplantation with posttransplantation cyclophosphamide given as GVHD prophylaxis. Antigen receptor sequencing was done on samples from about 38 PTCy-treated patients and from some 15 related bone marrow donors of those patients. TRB sequencing was performed on blood from all 35 or so PTCy patients with 1-year posttransplant specimens. In 3 patients, up to about 3 additional blood samples taken between 2 and 5.2 years after transplant also underwent TRB sequencing, as did pretransplant blood from several patients. Because TRA and TRB clonality correlated tightly in under ten samples, the subsequent TCR analyses were limited to TRB only. Public TRB sequences were queried against a database of over 3,600 sequences associated with responses to pathogens, tumor antigens, self-antigens and alloantigens.

Genomic DNA was the input for TRB sequencing, which was run either with the immunoSEQ assay at survey resolution or with the hsTCRB kit. In the original analysis: The immunoSEQ software was used for initial read processing, and the LymphoSeq R package was used for repertoire analyses. Clonality was computed as 1 minus normalized Shannon entropy, and a Gini coefficient was also calculated for each TRB dataset. To infer phenotypes in unsorted samples, TRB sequences from sorted subsets of the recipient or donor were mapped onto unsorted samples from the same recipient. TCRdb mirrors the immuneACCESS table, restricted to in-frame sequences. Some clones are absent from its copies; in checked studies, under half trace to an unresolved V gene, and the reason for the others is unknown. V and J calls and clone size are as listed in that table; D and trimming were resolved from the DNA. The sample table contains about 32,000 clones; only one count was recorded for over 75% of them. Of the sample, 0.1% is held by the ten largest clones.

Viable CD3+CD4+ or CD3+CD8+ cells that were CCR7+CD45RA+CD45RO-CD95-CD27+CD28+ were classified as naive T cells. Peripheral blood samples were provided by related bone marrow donors on the day of marrow donation. Peripheral blood and bone marrow mononuclear cells were isolated by Ficoll-Hypaque density centrifugation and cryopreserved. CD4+ and CD8+ T cells, including naive and memory subsets, were sorted by FACS on a FACSAria II. Germline trimming: 5 bases from V, 2 bases from J; junction bases outside gene matches: 12. The germline V gene specifies SGHAT as CDR1 and FQNNGV as CDR2. The CDR3 holds 16 amino acids from the cysteine to the phenylalanine. Only the CDR3 DNA stays, 48 bases, in frame from base 1. Worth noting for this clone: Its antigen target is currently unknown. Base qualities are missing; no much larger clone stands one base away.

The paper as a whole reports these results and caveats: The TRB repertoires of T cells infiltrating skin or the GI tract showed only limited overlap with the TRB repertoires found in blood. Across 45 patients, recipient CMV seropositivity and CMV reactivation were highly associated with TRB clonality; PTCy diversity was similar to CNI/methotrexate controls. Donor-recipient similarity was low at 1-2 months but increased during the first year, and donor CD8+ memory clones often dominated later blood repertoires.

The chain uses TRBV11-2 and TRBJ2-7; TRBD2 fits 7 bases in the junction. This TCR derives from a young man in good health and a related stem cell transplant donor. Sequencing was performed on naive CD4+ T cells sorted from blood. DNA sequence: TGTGCCAGCAGCCCCCGAGGGGCCGGGACTACCTACGAGCAGTACTTC. This is translated as CASSPRGAGTTYEQYF.